This TCR beta chain was obtained from a study of CD4 T cells in relation to SARS-CoV-2 and coronaviruses. Worth noting for this clone: Its target is not known.

The CDR3 contains 13 residues. Trimming shortened V by 4 bases and J by 5 bases, and 11 bases separated the two germline ends. From germline, CDR1 is LGHDT and CDR2 YNNKEL (reference sequence). Produced via immunoSEQ multiplex PCR; TCRdb's table is partial and in-frame only. This table has some 45,000 clones, roughly four fifths appearing once. The chain couples TRBV3-1 (or the pseudogene TRBV3-2) to TRBJ1-1; D not resolved. This TCR derives from an adult with COVID-19. The sample was naive CD4+ T cells from PBMCs, cultured in vitro. Subset defined: naive CD4+ T cells isolated by negative enrichment. The CDR3 loop reads CASSPWERTEAFF. The CDR3 region has the DNA TGTGCCAGCAGCCCCTGGGAACGGACTGAAGCTTTCTTT.